The 15 T cell receptor beta chains listed next were all sequenced from one sample in a study of spatial heterogeneity in lung cancer (dated by TCRdb to between 2017 and 2020). The research as a whole found: The tumor nonsynonymous mutation count correlated with the number of expanded alpha and beta TCRs within the tumor.

The intended sense of this specimen's time point label: sample taken at primary tumor resection. The library was generated by 5' RACE. Sequencing was carried out with a NextSeq 500. The public reads were reanalyzed by TCRdb: fastp trimming at Q25, MiXCR alignment, in-frame beta chains only. One record per CDR3 amino acid sequence lists the most common genes and DNA. The sample contains about 23,000 distinct CDR3 sequences, about 6% of them found a single time. Around a tenth of the sample is in the top ten clones. Their recognized antigens are unknown. The sample in question was lung tumor tissue, obtained at surgery. The origin of the receptors is a male donor with early-stage non-small cell lung cancer.

This clonotype came up many times. This sequence joins TRBV19 and TRBJ2-2, with D perhaps matching TRBD1 or TRBD2 (6 bases each). The CDR3 sequence is 13 residues long. The germline V gene has CDR1 LNHDA and CDR2 SQIVND (reference sequence). Trimming pared 11 bases from V and 2 bases from J, leaving 12 bases between. In nucleotides, the CDR3 is TGTGCCGTGGGGGGCTGTAACACCGGGGAGCTGTTTTTT. Protein: CAVGGCNTGELFF.

This clonotype showed up many times. V is TRBV10-3 and J is TRBJ2-3; 12 nucleotides match TRBD2. The V gene end was trimmed by 8 bases and the J gene end by 7 bases; junction bases not matched to a gene: 4. Germline V lookup: CDR1 ENHRY, CDR2 SYGVKD. This CDR3 contains 13 residues. The CDR3 DNA sequence: TGTGCCATCGGGACTAGCGGGCACAATACGCAGTATTTT. It is translated as CAIGTSGHNTQYF.

Many counts were recorded for this clonotype. The V and J genes are TRBV4-3 and TRBJ1-4; D unresolved. CDR1 and CDR2 (germline): LGHNA, YSLEER. The V and J ends lost 1 base and 6 bases respectively, with 3 bases between them. The CDR3 totals 12 residues. Written as DNA, the CDR3 is TGCGCCAGCAGCCAAGGCCATGAAAAACTGTTTTTT. Its translation is CASSQGHEKLFF.

In its sample, this clonotype was seen many times. The rearrangement joins TRBV5-8 to TRBJ2-5; a weak D match, TRBD2 (5 bases). The CDR3 runs to 15 residues. V was pared by 8 bases and J by 1 base, with 18 bases between. Germline CDR1 is SGHTS and CDR2 is YDEGEE. The CDR3 region has the DNA TGTGCCAGGGGGAAGGGAAGCGGAGTCCAAGAGACCCAGTACTTC. This codes for CARGKGSGVQETQYF.

Ten or more counts support this clonotype. This chain links TRBV4-3 with TRBJ2-5; 7 bases map to TRBD1. Germline CDR1 is LGHNA and CDR2 is YSLEER. The CDR3 loop spans 17 amino acids. V trimming: 0 bases; J trimming: 5 bases; junction bases outside the gene matches: 12. This chain's CDR3 is CASSQDRLSQGMETQYF. The CDR3 DNA reads as TGCGCCAGCAGCCAAGATCGGCTTTCACAGGGGATGGAGACCCAGTACTTC.

To note about this clonotype: Possible read error: a much larger clone is one base away. The J gene is TRBJ2-3, the V gene TRBV6-6; 7 bases map to TRBD1. The length of the CDR3 is 14 residues. Germline loops: CDR1 MNHNY, CDR2 SVGAGI (reference sequence). The CDR3 sequence: CVSRRTGRTDTQYF. CDR3 DNA: TGTGTCAGCAGAAGGACAGGCCGCACAGATACGCAGTATTTT.

This clonotype appeared many times. The chain carries TRBV24-1 and TRBJ2-3; TRBD2 might be the D (6 bases). The CDR3 extends over 15 amino acids. Trimming cost V 9 bases and J 0 bases, with 15 bases left between them. Germline V CDR1 and CDR2: KGHDR, SFDVKD. CDR3 nucleotide sequence: TGTGCCACCGGCGGGATGGCGACTAGCACAGATACGCAGTATTTT. Encoded protein: CATGGMATSTDTQYF.

There are many counts of this clonotype. The chain employs TRBV18 and TRBJ1-5, with D possibly matching TRBD1 (5 bases). Germline V gene sequence: CDR1 KGHSH, CDR2 LQKENI. V was trimmed by 5 bases and J by 7 bases, leaving 9 bases between them. The CDR3 extends over 12 amino acids. CDR3 nucleotide sequence: TGTGCCAGCTCAAGGGGAGGCCAGCCCCAGCATTTT. It encodes CASSRGGQPQHF.

This clonotype was observed a handful of times. This chain links TRBV20-1 with TRBJ2-7, with TRBD2 matching 9 bases. This CDR3 region has 14 residues. The germline gives CDR1 DFQATT, CDR2 SNEGSKA (reference sequence). The V gene end was trimmed by 4 bases and the J gene end by 6 bases; junction bases not matched to a gene: 10. CDR3 in amino acids: CSAKTPGLASEQYF. CDR3 DNA: TGCAGTGCTAAAACTCCGGGACTAGCTTCCGAGCAGTACTTC.

The sample holds many counts of this clonotype. V gene TRBV12-3 or TRBV12-4 combines with J gene TRBJ1-5; D remains ambiguous. This CDR3 spans 20 amino acids. Trimming cost V 6 bases and J 2 bases, with 29 bases left between them. The CDR3 is CASRITPSSDISRGNQPQHF. Here the CDR3 DNA reads TGTGCCAGCAGAATTACCCCCTCCTCTGACATATCTAGAGGCAATCAGCCCCAGCATTTT.

This clonotype was counted at least ten times. This chain joins TRBV7-2 and TRBJ1-3; D not certain. The germline V and J ends were trimmed by 5 bases and 0 bases, with 8 bases remaining between them. Germline assignment: CDR1 SGHTA and CDR2 FQGNSA. The CDR3 has 14 amino acids. The chain's CDR3 is CASSLRSSGNTIYF. CDR3 nucleotides: TGTGCCAGCAGCCTGAGAAGCTCTGGAAACACCATATATTTT.

This clonotype was observed at least ten times. This chain links TRBV20-1 with TRBJ1-3; 7 positions match TRBD1. In germline, CDR1 is DFQATT, CDR2 SNEGSKA (reference sequence). The CDR3 sequence is 13 residues long. V was pared by 7 bases and J by 2 bases, with 5 bases of the junction left unmatched. Here the CDR3 reads CSVPQGTGNTIYF. The CDR3 DNA reads TGCAGTGTCCCACAGGGGACTGGAAACACCATATATTTT.

This clonotype is medium-sized in the sample. V is TRBV15 and J is TRBJ2-1; 9 nucleotides agree with TRBD1. This CDR3 contains 13 residues. The trim removed 8 bases at V and 4 bases at J, leaving 3 bases unmatched. Germline V gene lookup returns CDR1 LNHNV and CDR2 YYDKDF (reference sequence). The DNA for the CDR3 is TGTGCCACCGAGGACAGGGGTTACAATGAGCAGTTCTTC. It codes for CATEDRGYNEQFF. Filled out from reference TRBV15 and TRBJ2-1, the complete variable domain reads DAMVIQNPRYQVTQFGKPVTLSCSQTLNHNVMYWYQQKSSQAPKLLFHYYDKDFNNEADTPDNFQSRRPNTSFCFLDIRSPGLGDTAMYLCATEDRGYNEQFFGPGTRLTVL.

This clonotype was counted at least ten times. The chain recombines TRBV6-5 with TRBJ1-3; D is perhaps TRBD1 (5 bases). The CDR3 length is 18 residues. The germline gives CDR1 MNHEY, CDR2 SVGAGI. Between the trimmed V and J ends, which lost 2 bases and 3 bases, there was a span of 20 bases. The CDR3 DNA reads as TGTGCCAGCAGTTACCTCGGACCGGGGGGGAGAAATGGAAACACCATATATTTT. This translates into CASSYLGPGGRNGNTIYF.

The chain links TRBV7-2 to TRBJ1-3; D not resolved. CDR1 is SGHTA, CDR2 FQGNSA, per germline. CDR3 length: 16 amino acids. With 0 bases removed from V and 0 bases from J, the gap between germline ends came to 9 bases. The CDR3 bases are TGTGCCAGCAGCTTAGCTTTTCTGAACTCTGGAAACACCATATATTTT. Translated, it gives CASSLAFLNSGNTIYF.